Below are 13 T cell receptor beta chains sequenced from a single sample in a study of T-cell memory formation after mild COVID-19. TCRdb recomputed calls from the 5' RACE reads with MiXCR, one row per CDR3 protein. This repertoire shows about 310,000 distinct CDR3 sequences, about a sixth found once; its top ten account for 22%. Material: PBMCs or a T cell subset sorted from them (not recorded which). The receptors were sampled from a man aged 18 to 30 who had mild COVID-19 (a few samples of this study predate the infection). Cell type and time point are not known.

This chain links TRBV6-5 with TRBJ1-6; D is uncertain. The V end was cut by 10 bases, the J end by 10 bases, with 20 bases between. CDR1 is MNHEY and CDR2 is SVGAGI in the germline V gene. The CDR3 has 14 amino acids. CDR3 protein: CATSRPIKESPLHF. As DNA, the CDR3 is TGTGCCACCTCACGTCCCATTAAGGAATCACCCCTCCACTTT.

This clonotype was counted a few times. The V and J genes are TRBV6-2 or TRBV6-3 and TRBJ2-6; no clear D gene. Trimming removed 8 bases from V and 1 base from J, with 21 bases in between. Germline V gives CDR1 MNHEY, CDR2 SVGEGT. CDR3 size: 18 residues. The CDR3 bases are TGTGCCAGCCCCACTCGACCGAACCGAGGATCTGGGGCCAACGTCCTGACTTTC. Amino acids: CASPTRPNRGSGANVLTF.

This clonotype has only a few counts. The chain is built from TRBV6-5 and TRBJ2-3, with TRBD1 as a possible D gene (5 bases). The V and J ends lost 8 bases and 0 bases respectively, with 9 bases between them. The CDR3 runs to 13 residues. In germline, CDR1 is MNHEY, CDR2 SVGAGI. The CDR3 coding sequence is TGTGCCAGCGGACAATTTAGCACAGATACGCAGTATTTT. This sequence encodes CASGQFSTDTQYF.

This clonotype appeared a few times. The V call is TRBV5-1, the J call TRBJ1-1; no clear D gene. Germline V gene data show CDR1 as SGHRS and CDR2 as YFSETQ. V lost 2 bases and J 4 bases, leaving 9 bases between the germline ends. The length of the CDR3 is 13 residues. The CDR3 nucleotides are TGCGCCAGCAGCTTTATTGGGCCCACTGAAGCTTTCTTT. It is translated as CASSFIGPTEAFF.

This clonotype was detected only a few times. This chain joins TRBV12-3 or TRBV12-4 and TRBJ2-7, with no clear D. The CDR3 has 11 amino acids. V was cut by 6 bases and J by 4 bases, with 7 bases left in between. CDR3: CASSKGYEQYV. In nucleotides, the CDR3 is TGTGCCAGCAGCAAAGGATACGAGCAGTACGTC.

In its sample, this clonotype was seen a few times. The chain is built from TRBV7-2 and TRBJ2-1; 8 bases are shared with TRBD1. The CDR3 contains 14 residues. The junction had 4 bases not matched to a gene; V was cut back by 3 bases and J by 6 bases. The germline gives CDR1 SGHTA, CDR2 FQGNSA. The CDR3 loop is CASSLWTGLNEQFF. The DNA for the CDR3 is TGTGCCAGCAGCTTGTGGACAGGGCTCAATGAGCAGTTCTTC.

This clonotype was observed a handful of times. The V call is TRBV9, the J call TRBJ2-7; D might be TRBD1 (6 bases). Germline CDR1 and CDR2: SGDLS and YYNGEE. The CDR3 has 14 residues. V was trimmed by 0 bases and J by 3 bases, leaving 10 bases between them. CDR3 protein: CASSVGTEFYEQYF. In DNA, the CDR3 is TGTGCCAGCAGCGTAGGGACAGAATTCTACGAGCAGTACTTC.

This chain joins TRBV7-2 and TRBJ2-2; D remains ambiguous. The CDR3 length is 13 residues. Trimming removed 5 bases at V and 2 bases at J, with 6 bases between. Germline-derived CDR1 and CDR2 are SGHTA and FQGNSA. The CDR3, as DNA: TGTGCCAGCAGCCCTTTAAACACCGGGGAGCTGTTTTTT. This codes for CASSPLNTGELFF.

This clonotype was counted between two and nine times. V gene TRBV15 combines with J gene TRBJ2-3, with D possibly being TRBD2 (5 bases). The CDR3 spans 13 residues. V gave up 5 bases and J gave up 8 bases, with 14 bases separating them. Germline CDR1 LNHNV, CDR2 YYDKDF (reference sequence). Here the CDR3 reads CATSYRYTSTQYF. The DNA for the CDR3 is TGTGCCACCAGCTACCGGTACACTAGTACGCAGTATTTT.

V gene TRBV7-2 combines with J gene TRBJ2-3, with 12 bases aligning to TRBD2. Germline lookup yields CDR1 SGHTA and CDR2 FQGNSA. Unmatched junction bases numbered 4, after V lost 5 bases and J lost 1 base. The CDR3 consists of 16 residues. CDR3 coding DNA: TGTGCCAGCAGCATTGGGACTAGCGGGCGCACAGATACGCAGTATTTT. It codes for CASSIGTSGRTDTQYF.

The V call is TRBV5-1, the J call TRBJ2-3, with D possibly matching TRBD1 (6 bases). This CDR3 contains 14 residues. Trimming left V 4 bases short and J 4 bases short, with 13 bases between. Looked up from germline, CDR1 is SGHRS and CDR2 is YFSETQ. The chain's CDR3 is CASSGGQPADTQYF. CDR3 sequence (DNA): TGCGCCAGCAGCGGCGGACAGCCAGCAGATACGCAGTATTTT.

This clonotype was observed many times. The rearrangement links TRBV7-2 to TRBJ2-5; D not resolved. This CDR3 has 12 residues. V lost 2 bases to trimming and J lost 8 bases, with 9 bases between them. The germline V gene encodes CDR1 SGHTA and CDR2 FQGNSA. The CDR3: CASSLLRSTQYF. The CDR3 DNA sequence: TGTGCCAGCAGCTTATTAAGATCCACCCAGTACTTC.

A few counts support this clonotype. The rearrangement joins TRBV29-1 to TRBJ2-5; 12 positions agree with TRBD2. The V segment lost 6 bases and the J segment 1 base; nucleotides outside the gene matches: 3. The germline V gene encodes CDR1 SQVTM and CDR2 ANQGSEA. There are 14 residues in the CDR3. CDR3 in amino acids: CSVPGLAGQETQYF. The CDR3 DNA reads TGCAGCGTACCGGGACTAGCGGGCCAAGAGACCCAGTACTTC.